This TCR beta chain was recovered during a study of blood T cells in healthy people across ages. It was with a sample-barcoded 5' primer and a J-beta primer mix that a second PCR of roughly 7 to 12 cycles was run. MiXCR, applied by TCRdb to the 5' RACE reads, yields one record per CDR3 protein. The sample carries 1.5 million to 2 million distinct CDR3 sequences, around 36% recorded once. The CDR3 runs 15 residues. V was clipped by 5 bases and J by 1 base, with 17 bases between them. Germline V gene lookup returns CDR1 SQVTM and CDR2 ANQGSEA. The receptor's source is a young woman in good health. Sequenced material: blood. V and J are TRBV29-1 and TRBJ1-1; D is ambiguous. CDR3 sequence (DNA): TGCAGCGTTACAGCGGACGGATTAAGGAACACTGAAGCTTTCTTT. This codes for CSVTADGLRNTEAFF.